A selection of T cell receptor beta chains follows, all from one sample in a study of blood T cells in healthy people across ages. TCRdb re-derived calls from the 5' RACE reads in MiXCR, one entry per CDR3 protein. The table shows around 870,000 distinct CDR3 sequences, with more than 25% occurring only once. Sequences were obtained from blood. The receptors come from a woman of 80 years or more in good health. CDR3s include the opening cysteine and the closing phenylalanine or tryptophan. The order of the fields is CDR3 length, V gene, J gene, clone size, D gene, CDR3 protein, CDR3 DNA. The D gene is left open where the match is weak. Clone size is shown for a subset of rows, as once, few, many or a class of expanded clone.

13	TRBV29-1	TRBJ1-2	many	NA	CSVEECRECGYTF	TGCAGCGTTGAAGAGTGCAGGGAGTGTGGCTACACCTTC
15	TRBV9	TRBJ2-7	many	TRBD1	CASSAGTGPSYEQYF	TGTGCCAGCAGCGCCGGGACAGGCCCTTCCTACGAGCAGTACTTC
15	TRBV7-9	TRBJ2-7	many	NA	CASSGMGGSRYEQYF	TGTGCCAGCAGCGGTATGGGCGGGTCAAGGTACGAGCAGTACTTC
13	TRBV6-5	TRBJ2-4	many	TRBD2	CASRPRRGGIQYF	TGTGCCAGCAGGCCTAGGCGGGGGGGCATTCAGTACTTC
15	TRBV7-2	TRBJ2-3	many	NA	CASSSSPLGTDTQYF	TGTGCCAGCAGCTCTTCCCCCCTGGGCACAGATACGCAGTATTTT
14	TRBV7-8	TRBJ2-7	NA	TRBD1	CASSEAGTGYEQYF	TGTGCCAGCAGCGAAGCCGGGACAGGTTACGAGCAGTACTTC
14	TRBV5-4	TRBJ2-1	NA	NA	CASSLTGFGNEQFF	TGTGCCAGCAGCTTGACAGGTTTTGGCAATGAGCAGTTCTTC
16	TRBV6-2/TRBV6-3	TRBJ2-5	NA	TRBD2	CASSSPGGGAVWTQYF	TGTGCCAGCAGTTCTCCAGGCGGGGGGGCCGTTTGGACCCAGTACTTC
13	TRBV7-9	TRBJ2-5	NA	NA	CASSLPPGTEQYF	TGTGCCAGCAGCTTACCCCCCGGGACTGAGCAGTACTTC
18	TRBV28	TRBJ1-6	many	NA	CASSLFNRLSSYNSPLHF	TGTGCCAGCAGTTTATTTAACAGATTGAGCTCCTATAATTCACCCCTCCACTTT
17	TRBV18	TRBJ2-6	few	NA	CASSPRDIPSGANVLTF	TGTGCCAGCTCACCACGGGACATCCCTAGCGGGGCCAACGTCCTGACTTTC
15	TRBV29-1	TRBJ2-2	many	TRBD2	CSVYLAGGVGGELFF	TGCAGCGTTTACCTAGCGGGGGGCGTCGGCGGGGAGCTGTTTTTT
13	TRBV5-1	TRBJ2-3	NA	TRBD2	CASKREIADTQYF	TGCGCCAGCAAGCGGGAGATCGCAGATACGCAGTATTTT
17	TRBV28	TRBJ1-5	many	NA	CASSLWSGASGNQPQHF	TGTGCCAGCAGTTTATGGTCAGGGGCGAGTGGCAATCAGCCCCAGCATTTT
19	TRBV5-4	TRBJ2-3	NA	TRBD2	CASSLGRASGGAVANTQYF	TGTGCCAGCAGTTTGGGGCGGGCTAGCGGGGGGGCCGTTGCGAATACGCAGTATTTT
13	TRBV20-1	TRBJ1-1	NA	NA	CSATGPRNTEAFF	TGCAGTGCTACGGGACCCAGGAACACTGAAGCTTTCTTT
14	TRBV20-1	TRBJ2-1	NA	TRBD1	CSASTGQGTNEQFF	TGCAGTGCTAGCACGGGACAGGGGACGAATGAGCAGTTCTTC
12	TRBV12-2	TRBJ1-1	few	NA	CASRLARLSAFF	TGTGCAAGTCGCTTAGCGAGACTATCGGCTTTCTTT
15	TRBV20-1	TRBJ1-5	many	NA	CSASAGVQSNQPQHF	TGCAGTGCCTCTGCAGGGGTACAGAGCAATCAGCCCCAGCATTTT
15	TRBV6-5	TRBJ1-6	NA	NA	CAISRAAGQNSPLHF	TGTGCCATTAGCAGGGCGGCAGGACAGAATTCACCCCTCCACTTT
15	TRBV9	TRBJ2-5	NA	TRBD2	CVSSPRTSGQETQYF	TGTGTCAGCAGCCCGCGTACTAGCGGACAAGAGACCCAGTACTTC
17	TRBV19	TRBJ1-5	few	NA	CASSTPQPGSSNQPQHF	TGTGCCAGTAGTACCCCCCAACCGGGTAGCAGCAATCAGCCCCAGCATTTT
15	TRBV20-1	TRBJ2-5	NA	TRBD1	CSATTGTEIQETQYF	TGCAGTGCAACAACCGGGACAGAGATCCAAGAGACCCAGTACTTC
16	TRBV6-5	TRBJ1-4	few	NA	CTSRLDGTFSNEKLFF	TGTACCAGCAGATTAGACGGGACATTTAGTAATGAAAAACTGTTTTTT
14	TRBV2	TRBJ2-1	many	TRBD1	CASRKQGSYNEQFF	TGTGCCAGCAGAAAACAGGGGTCCTACAATGAGCAGTTCTTC
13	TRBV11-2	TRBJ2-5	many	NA	CASSLAGAREQYF	TGTGCCAGCAGCTTAGCAGGGGCACGAGAGCAGTACTTC
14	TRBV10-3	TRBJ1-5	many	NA	CAISDRVSNQPQHF	TGTGCCATCAGTGACAGGGTCAGCAATCAGCCCCAGCATTTT
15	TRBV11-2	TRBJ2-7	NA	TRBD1	CASSGWGQGSYKQYF	TGTGCCAGCAGTGGCTGGGGACAGGGGTCCTACAAGCAGTACTTC
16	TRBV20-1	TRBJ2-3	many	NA	CSASTPAGDNTDTQYF	TGCAGTGCCTCAACCCCGGCGGGGGACAACACAGATACGCAGTATTTT
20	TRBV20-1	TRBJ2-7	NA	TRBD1	CSARPITGQGAEHYSYEQYF	TGCAGTGCTAGACCTATCACGGGACAGGGTGCCGAGCATTATTCCTACGAGCAGTACTTC
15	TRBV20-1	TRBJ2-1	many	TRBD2	CSARRSGGTYNEQFF	TGCAGTGCTAGAAGGAGCGGGGGGACTTACAATGAGCAGTTCTTC
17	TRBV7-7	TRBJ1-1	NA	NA	CASSLTLAGAMNTEAFF	TGTGCCAGCAGCTTAACCCTCGCAGGGGCAATGAACACTGAAGCTTTCTTT
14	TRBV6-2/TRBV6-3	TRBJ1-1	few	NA	CASTSGRRNTEAFF	TGTGCCAGCACTTCTGGACGTCGGAACACTGAAGCTTTCTTT
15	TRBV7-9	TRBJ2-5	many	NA	CASSHWGGGQETQYF	TGTGCCAGCAGCCACTGGGGCGGCGGCCAAGAGACCCAGTACTTC
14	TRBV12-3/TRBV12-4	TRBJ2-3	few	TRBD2	CASAKRGSTDTQYF	TGTGCCAGCGCTAAGCGGGGGAGCACAGATACGCAGTATTTT
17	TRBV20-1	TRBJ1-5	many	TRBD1	CSARDWTGAYSNQPQHF	TGCAGTGCTAGAGATTGGACAGGGGCTTATAGCAATCAGCCCCAGCATTTT